This T cell receptor (beta chain) was profiled in a study of blood T cell repertoires in COVID-19. V dropped 1 base and J dropped 0 bases, with 7 bases sitting between them. This CDR3 has 15 amino acids. The germline V gene encodes CDR1 LGHDT and CDR2 YNNKEL (reference sequence). In the source study's methods: For nucleated cells, counts were estimated from reference gene primer amplification. Profiled with immunoSEQ multiplex PCR; TCRdb holds only in-frame clones, not every one. The DNA gave D and trimming, while V, J and clone size come from that table. The table records roughly 56,000 clones, roughly 89% of them present only once. This clone was counted a few times.

This rearrangement joins TRBV3-1 (or the pseudogene TRBV3-2) to TRBJ2-1; D gene unclear. The sequenced sample consisted of peripheral blood. This TCR was sampled from a woman aged 55 to 70 with COVID-19, enrolled during active disease. CDR3: CASSQVRSSYNEQFF. CDR3 bases: TGTGCCAGCAGCCAAGTTCGGAGCTCCTACAATGAGCAGTTCTTC.